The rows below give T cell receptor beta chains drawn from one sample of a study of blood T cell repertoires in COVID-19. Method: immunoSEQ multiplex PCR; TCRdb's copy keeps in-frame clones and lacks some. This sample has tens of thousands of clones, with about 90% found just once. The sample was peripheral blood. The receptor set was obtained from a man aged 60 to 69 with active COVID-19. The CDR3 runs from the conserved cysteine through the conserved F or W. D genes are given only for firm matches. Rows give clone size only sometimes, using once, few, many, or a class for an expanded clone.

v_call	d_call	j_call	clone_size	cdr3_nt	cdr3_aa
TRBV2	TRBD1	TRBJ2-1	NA	TGTGCCAGCAGGGTTATCCGGGACAGCAATGAGCAGTTCTTC	CASRVIRDSNEQFF
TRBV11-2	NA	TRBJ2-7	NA	TGTGCCAGCAGCTTAGATTTGCAGGGGCGCGAGTACTTC	CASSLDLQGREYF
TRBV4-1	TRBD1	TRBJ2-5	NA	TGCGCCAGCAGCCCCTTGGGACAGGGTGAGGGGACCCAGTACTTC	CASSPLGQGEGTQYF
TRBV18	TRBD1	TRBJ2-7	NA	TGTGCCAGCTCAAACCTGGGACAGGGGGTTGGAGAGCAGTACTTC	CASSNLGQGVGEQYF
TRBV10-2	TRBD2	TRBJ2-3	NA	TGCGCCAGCAGTGAGGTTGGCGGGAGAATCGGGGCTACGCAGTATTTT	CASSEVGGRIGATQYF
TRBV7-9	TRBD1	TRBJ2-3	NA	TGTGCCAGCAGCGATTCCTTAAGGGGGCGCACAGATACGCAGTATTTT	CASSDSLRGRTDTQYF
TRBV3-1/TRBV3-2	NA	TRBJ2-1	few	TGTGCCAGCGGGACCGGGACTTACTCCAATTCCCATCGGTGGAATGAGCAGTTCTTC	CASGTGTYSNSHRWNEQFF
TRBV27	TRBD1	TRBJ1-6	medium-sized	TGTGCCACCCCGGGACAGGGTTCACCCCTCCACTTT	CATPGQGSPLHF
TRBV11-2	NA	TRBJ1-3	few	TGTGCCAGCAGCTTTTACACAGGGCCTGCCGGAAACACCATATATTTT	CASSFYTGPAGNTIYF
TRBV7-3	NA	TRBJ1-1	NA	TGTGCCAGCAGCCCCAAAGGGGGTCCAGAGAACACTGAAGCTTTCTTT	CASSPKGGPENTEAFF
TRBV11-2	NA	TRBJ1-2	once	TGTGCCAGCAGCTTAGGGCACGGCGGAGGCTACACCTTC	CASSLGHGGGYTF
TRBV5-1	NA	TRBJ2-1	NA	TGCGCCAGCAGCTTGGCAGTAAATGAGCAGTTCTTC	CASSLAVNEQFF
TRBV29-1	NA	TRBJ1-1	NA	TGCAGCGTTACGGTCGCCTCTGAAGCTTTCTTT	CSVTVASEAFF
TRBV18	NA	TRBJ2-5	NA	TGTGCCAGCTCACCTCCGGGACTCCGCGGAAAAGAGACCCAGTACTTC	CASSPPGLRGKETQYF
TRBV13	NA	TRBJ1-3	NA	TGTGCCAGCAGCTTAATCACAGGACCAGGAAACACCATATATTTT	CASSLITGPGNTIYF
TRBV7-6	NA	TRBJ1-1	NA	TGTGCCAGCAGCTTAGAGCCCCGATTGAACACTGAAGCTTTCTTT	CASSLEPRLNTEAFF
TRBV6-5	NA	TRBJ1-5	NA	TGTGCCAGCAGTTATAAACGGGATCAGCCCCAGCATTTT	CASSYKRDQPQHF
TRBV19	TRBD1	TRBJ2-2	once	TGTGCCAGTAGTAAGAGTAGGACAGGGGTTACCGGGGAGCTGTTTTTT	CASSKSRTGVTGELFF
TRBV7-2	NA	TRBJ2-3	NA	TGTGCCAGCAGTCGGCAGGGGACTACAAGCACAGATACGCAGTATTTT	CASSRQGTTSTDTQYF
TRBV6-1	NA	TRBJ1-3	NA	TGTGCCAGCAGTGACGACTATGGAGGAAACACCATATATTTT	CASSDDYGGNTIYF
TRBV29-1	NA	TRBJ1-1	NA	TGCAGCGTTGGACAGGTGAACACTGAAGCTTTCTTT	CSVGQVNTEAFF
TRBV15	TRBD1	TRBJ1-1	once	TGTGCCACCAGCAGAGATGGGACAGGGGATTGGTCTGAAGCTTTCTTT	CATSRDGTGDWSEAFF
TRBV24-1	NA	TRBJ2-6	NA	TGTGCCACCAGAGGGACTCTGGAGGAGTTATCTGGGGCCAACGTCCTGACTTTC	CATRGTLEELSGANVLTF
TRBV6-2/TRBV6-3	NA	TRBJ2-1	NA	TGTGCCAGCAGTCCCAGTAATAATGAGCAGTTCTTC	CASSPSNNEQFF
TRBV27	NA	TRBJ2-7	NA	TGTGCCAGCAGTAAACAGGGTTACGAGCAGTACTTC	CASSKQGYEQYF
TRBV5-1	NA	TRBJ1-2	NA	TGCGCCAGCAGCTTGGGGCAGGGTAACTATGGCTACACCTTC	CASSLGQGNYGYTF
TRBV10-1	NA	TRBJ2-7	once	TGCGCCAGCAGTGCGGGATCCTCCTACGAGCAGTACTTC	CASSAGSSYEQYF
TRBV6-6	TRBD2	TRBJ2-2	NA	TGTGCCAGCAGGAGCGGGGGGGCCTCGGGCGGGGAGCTGTTTTTT	CASRSGGASGGELFF
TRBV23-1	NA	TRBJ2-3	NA	TGCGCCAGCAGCCCTATCACAGGGCTAAGCACAGATACGCAGTATTTT	CASSPITGLSTDTQYF